A selection of T cell receptor beta chains follows, all from one sample in a study of blood T cell repertoires in COVID-19. The table came from immunoSEQ multiplex PCR; TCRdb's copy has only in-frame clones and leaves some out. The sample has 100,000 to 130,000 clones, 65% to 80% seen once. Source material: peripheral blood. The receptor set was obtained from a man between 65 and 85 years old with acute or convalescent COVID-19. CDR3s include the opening cysteine and the closing phenylalanine or tryptophan. D genes are given only for firm matches. Size is omitted from some rows. Given values are once, few, many or a class for expanded clones.

V	size	J	D	CDR3	DNA
TRBV6-5	-	TRBJ2-3	TRBD1	CASSPQGFDTDTQYF	TGTGCCAGCAGTCCACAGGGGTTTGACACAGATACGCAGTATTTT
TRBV6-5	once	TRBJ1-2	-	CASRDSYGYTF	TGTGCCAGCAGAGACAGCTATGGCTACACCTTC
TRBV4-2	-	TRBJ2-3	TRBD2	CASSQVVGGGTDTQYF	TGTGCCAGCAGCCAAGTGGTGGGGGGGGGCACAGATACGCAGTATTTT
TRBV6-5	-	TRBJ2-7	-	CASSYSGTPSSYEQYF	TGTGCCAGCAGTTACTCGGGGACTCCGAGCTCCTACGAGCAGTACTTC
TRBV29-1	medium-sized	TRBJ1-2	-	CSASQDNYYGYTF	TGCAGCGCGTCCCAGGATAATTATTATGGCTACACCTTC
TRBV18	-	TRBJ2-5	TRBD2	CASSPGLAGETQYF	TGTGCCAGCTCACCGGGACTAGCGGGGGAGACCCAGTACTTC
TRBV12-5	-	TRBJ1-3	-	CASGLGGGSSGNTIYF	TGTGCTAGTGGTTTGGGCGGGGGCAGCTCTGGAAACACCATATATTTT
TRBV4-1	-	TRBJ1-2	-	CASSQEPSTVNYGYTF	TGCGCCAGCAGCCAAGAACCTTCGACAGTTAACTATGGCTACACCTTC
TRBV18	-	TRBJ2-1	TRBD2	CASSPLTSGGYNEQFF	TGTGCCAGCTCACCGCTCACTAGCGGGGGATACAATGAGCAGTTCTTC
TRBV5-8	-	TRBJ1-1	TRBD1	CASSPGTGGNTEAFF	TGTGCCAGCAGCCCCGGGACAGGGGGCAACACTGAAGCTTTCTTT
TRBV6-5	-	TRBJ1-1	-	CASTKTGDTEAFF	TGTGCCAGCACAAAAACAGGCGACACTGAAGCTTTCTTT
TRBV6-1	-	TRBJ1-1	TRBD1	CASSLQGTLNTEAFF	TGTGCCAGCAGTCTACAGGGGACCCTGAACACTGAAGCTTTCTTT
TRBV7-9	-	TRBJ1-1	TRBD1	CASHPFPTTGMNTEAFF	TGTGCCAGCCACCCTTTTCCCACGACAGGGATGAACACTGAAGCTTTCTTT
TRBV6-6	few	TRBJ1-2	TRBD1	CASTDLDRGYGYTF	TGTGCCAGCACCGACCTTGACAGGGGCTATGGCTACACCTTC
TRBV7-9	-	TRBJ1-2	TRBD1	CASSPAGQSYGYTF	TGTGCCAGCAGCCCCGCGGGACAGTCCTATGGCTACACCTTC
TRBV7-9	-	TRBJ2-3	-	CASSPGLVLSTDTQYF	TGTGCCAGCAGCCCCGGACTGGTCCTTAGCACAGATACGCAGTATTTT
TRBV4-1	-	TRBJ2-1	TRBD2	CASSPGTSLDEQFF	TGCGCCAGCAGCCCCGGGACTAGTCTCGATGAGCAGTTCTTC
TRBV10-3	-	TRBJ1-5	-	CAISESTRGGNQPQHF	TGTGCCATCAGTGAGTCGACTCGGGGGGGCAATCAGCCCCAGCATTTT
TRBV3-1/TRBV3-2	-	TRBJ2-7	-	CASSPPVSHEQYF	TGTGCCAGCAGCCCACCGGTTAGCCACGAGCAGTACTTC
TRBV7-9	once	TRBJ1-4	TRBD1	CASSLTGGNSEKLFF	TGTGCCAGCAGCCTAACAGGGGGGAATTCTGAAAAACTGTTTTTT
TRBV5-1	few	TRBJ1-3	-	CASRSSGNTIYF	TGCGCCAGCAGGAGCTCTGGAAACACCATATATTTT
TRBV27	-	TRBJ2-1	-	CASSSGVTYNEQFF	TGTGCCAGCAGCTCAGGGGTGACCTACAATGAGCAGTTCTTC
TRBV4-2	few	TRBJ2-5	TRBD2	CASSFRSGGADETQYF	TGTGCCAGCAGCTTTCGAAGCGGGGGGGCTGATGAGACCCAGTACTTC
TRBV3-1/TRBV3-2	-	TRBJ1-1	-	CASSQTGSTEAFF	TGTGCCAGCAGCCAGACGGGATCCACTGAAGCTTTCTTT
TRBV4-2	-	TRBJ2-3	TRBD2	CASSQDWSSGGQDTQYF	TGTGCCAGCAGCCAAGATTGGTCCAGCGGGGGGCAGGATACGCAGTATTTT
TRBV6-5	once	TRBJ2-7	-	CASSYDRWPWNEQYF	TGTGCCAGCAGTTACGACAGATGGCCGTGGAACGAGCAGTACTTC
TRBV5-4	once	TRBJ2-7	-	CASSTETTRGYEQYF	TGTGCCAGCAGCACTGAGACGACTCGGGGCTACGAGCAGTACTTC
TRBV5-6	-	TRBJ1-1	TRBD1	CASSFMDRQNTEAFF	TGTGCCAGCAGCTTCATGGACAGGCAGAACACTGAAGCTTTCTTT
TRBV7-2	many	TRBJ1-5	TRBD1	CASSSGQGRNQPQHF	TGTGCCAGCAGCTCGGGACAGGGACGCAATCAGCCCCAGCATTTT
TRBV21-1	-	TRBJ1-5	-	CASSKDRERNQPQHF	TGTGCCAGCAGCAAGGACAGGGAACGCAATCAGCCCCAGCATTTT
TRBV12-3/TRBV12-4	-	TRBJ2-2	-	CASSLVDTGELFF	TGTGCCAGCAGTCTAGTCGACACCGGGGAGCTGTTTTTT
TRBV18	few	TRBJ2-7	TRBD1	CASSPRTGLYEQYF	TGTGCCAGCTCACCCAGGACAGGGCTCTACGAGCAGTACTTC
TRBV6-2/TRBV6-3	once	TRBJ2-1	-	CASGRGQTYNEQFF	TGTGCCAGCGGCCGAGGACAGACCTACAATGAGCAGTTCTTC
TRBV19	-	TRBJ1-1	-	CASSSERARGYTEAFF	TGTGCCAGTAGTTCCGAACGGGCCAGGGGATACACTGAAGCTTTCTTT
TRBV19	-	TRBJ1-5	-	CASGRYSNQPQHF	TGTGCCAGTGGGAGGTATAGCAATCAGCCCCAGCATTTT
TRBV3-1/TRBV3-2	-	TRBJ1-4	-	CASSQDTDITNEKLFF	TGTGCCAGCAGCCAAGACACAGACATAACTAATGAAAAACTGTTTTTT
TRBV3-1/TRBV3-2	-	TRBJ1-3	-	CASSQATGISGNTIYF	TGTGCCAGCAGCCAAGCCACAGGGATCTCTGGAAACACCATATATTTT
TRBV18	-	TRBJ2-7	TRBD2	CASSRDSETLAGVSYEQYF	TGTGCCAGCTCGCGGGACAGCGAGACCCTAGCGGGGGTTTCCTACGAGCAGTACTTC
TRBV6-6	-	TRBJ2-2	TRBD2	CASTRLAGEGELFF	TGTGCCAGCACCCGACTAGCGGGGGAAGGGGAGCTGTTTTTT
TRBV7-9	-	TRBJ2-1	-	CASSLAIGSSSYNEQFF	TGTGCCAGCAGCTTAGCAATAGGGAGCAGCTCCTACAATGAGCAGTTCTTC
TRBV29-1	-	TRBJ1-1	-	CSVRQANTEAFF	TGCAGCGTTAGACAGGCTAACACTGAAGCTTTCTTT
TRBV6-5	-	TRBJ1-2	TRBD1	CASRGQGQSYGYTF	TGTGCCAGCAGGGGACAGGGACAATCCTATGGCTACACCTTC
TRBV19	-	TRBJ2-1	-	CASSINPPQGSEQFF	TGTGCCAGTAGTATCAACCCCCCTCAGGGCTCGGAGCAGTTCTTC
TRBV5-1	-	TRBJ2-2	-	CASSLMGGSGELFF	TGCGCCAGCAGCCTCATGGGGGGTTCCGGGGAGCTGTTTTTT
TRBV23-1	-	TRBJ1-3	TRBD1	CASRRDRGAGNTIYF	TGCGCCAGCCGTCGGGACAGGGGTGCTGGAAACACCATATATTTT
TRBV10-2	-	TRBJ2-7	-	CASTTGMGEQYF	TGCGCCAGTACCACAGGGATGGGCGAGCAGTACTTC
TRBV18	-	TRBJ1-2	-	CASSPGLSGLRDYGYTF	TGTGCCAGCTCACCAGGCCTTTCCGGCCTCAGGGACTATGGCTACACCTTC
TRBV10-2	-	TRBJ2-1	TRBD2	CASTPSGWWNEQFF	TGCGCCAGCACCCCTAGCGGGTGGTGGAATGAGCAGTTCTTC
TRBV19	many	TRBJ1-2	TRBD1	CASSTTGIRGYTF	TGTGCCAGTAGTACGACAGGGATTCGTGGCTACACCTTC
TRBV6-6	few	TRBJ2-2	-	CASSHVSASGRTGELFF	TGTGCCAGCAGTCATGTATCGGCCAGCGGGCGCACCGGGGAGCTGTTTTTT
TRBV3-1/TRBV3-2	-	TRBJ1-5	-	CASSQDRTEGQPQHF	TGTGCCAGCAGCCAAGATCGGACTGAGGGTCAGCCCCAGCATTTT
TRBV12-3/TRBV12-4	once	TRBJ1-2	TRBD1	CASSFGTGYGYTF	TGTGCCAGCAGTTTTGGGACAGGCTATGGCTACACCTTC
TRBV2	-	TRBJ2-3	-	CASSEAEEDTQYF	TGTGCCAGCAGTGAAGCGGAGGAAGATACGCAGTATTTT
TRBV7-3	-	TRBJ1-1	-	CASSSTGHTEAFF	TGTGCCAGCAGCTCCACAGGGCACACTGAAGCTTTCTTT